The 16 T cell receptor beta chains below all came from one sample that was sequenced in a study of cytomegalovirus exposure and HLA in healthy donors. Vbeta (60) and Jbeta (13) primers were used in the PCR. Profiled with immunoSEQ multiplex PCR; TCRdb holds only in-frame clones, not every one. This sample has about 160,000 clones; roughly four fifths occur once, and the top ten carry over 4%. The sequenced material came from PBMCs. The receptors stem from a man in his fifties in good health and CMV-seropositive.

The chain combines TRBV9 with TRBJ1-6; no clear D. The CDR3 contains 14 residues. In germline, CDR1 is SGDLS, CDR2 YYNGEE. With 2 bases removed from V and 10 bases from J, the gap between germline ends came to 13 bases. This CDR3 reads CASSVKGEGSPLHF. In nucleotides, the CDR3 is TGTGCCAGCAGCGTTAAGGGAGAAGGATCACCCCTCCACTTT.

This clone has a single count. The rearrangement links TRBV21-1 to TRBJ2-7; the DNA was not used to check the table's D call, TRBD1. TRBV21-1 is a documented pseudogene. This CDR3 region has 15 residues. The CDR3 DNA follows: TGTGCCAGCAGCAAAGAAGGGACAGGGACATACGAGCAGTACTTC. Translation: CASSKEGTGTYEQYF.

This chain joins TRBV6-6 and TRBJ1-2; D gene ambiguous. Germline V gene sequence: CDR1 MNHNY, CDR2 SVGAGI (reference sequence). The ends were cut back, 0 bases at V and 2 bases at J, with 10 bases in the middle. The CDR3 is 15 amino acids. CDR3 nucleotides: TGTGCCAGCAGTTACTCGATGGCAGCGAACTATGGCTACACCTTC. Protein: CASSYSMAANYGYTF.

The chain combines TRBV9 with TRBJ1-1; 9 bases are shared with TRBD1. Germline trimming cut 5 bases from V and 2 bases from J; bases unmatched to any gene: 7. This CDR3 is 15 amino acids long. Germline V CDR1 and CDR2: SGDLS, YYNGEE. This CDR3 is CASRETGQGNTEAFF. The CDR3 region has the DNA TGTGCCAGCAGGGAAACGGGACAGGGCAACACTGAAGCTTTCTTT.

V gene TRBV9 combines with J gene TRBJ1-4; 7 nucleotides match TRBD1. Germline V CDR1 and CDR2: SGDLS, YYNGEE. The CDR3 is 15 residues long. J lost 1 base, V lost 0 bases, and 0 bases had no gene match. CDR3 loop: CASSVGQGTNEKLFF. The CDR3 bases are TGTGCCAGCAGCGTAGGACAGGGAACTAATGAAAAACTGTTTTTT.

J is TRBJ1-2 and V is TRBV7-2, with TRBD1 identical over 10 bases. This CDR3 has 15 residues. The V gene end was trimmed by 3 bases and the J gene end by 7 bases; junction bases not matched to a gene: 8. Germline V gives CDR1 SGHTA, CDR2 FQGNSA. The DNA of the CDR3 is TGTGCCAGCAGCTTGCGGGGACAGGGGAAGGCTGGCTACACCTTC. Amino acids: CASSLRGQGKAGYTF.

The J gene is TRBJ2-3, the V gene TRBV6-5; D remains ambiguous. The germline V gene has CDR1 MNHEY and CDR2 SVGAGI. Trimming stripped 2 bases from V and 5 bases from J, with 8 bases between. The CDR3 runs to 13 residues. CDR3 sequence (DNA): TGTGCCAGCAGTTACGGCTCCTTAGATACGCAGTATTTT. This sequence encodes CASSYGSLDTQYF.

CDR3: CARYTRDRSYEQYF. The DNA for the CDR3 is TGTGCCAGATACACCCGGGACAGATCCTACGAGCAGTACTTC. The chain is built from TRBV6-6 and TRBJ2-7; TRBD1 matches 7 bases. In germline, CDR1 is MNHNY, CDR2 SVGAGI (reference sequence). The J segment lost 1 base and the V segment lost 9 bases, leaving 9 bases of the junction unmatched. CDR3 length: 14 amino acids.

This sequence joins TRBV18 and TRBJ2-1; maybe TRBD2 (5 bases). Germline assignment: CDR1 KGHSH and CDR2 LQKENI. This CDR3 region has 14 residues. The ends were cut back, 0 bases at V and 8 bases at J, with 11 bases in the middle. In nucleotides, the CDR3 is TGTGCCAGCTCACCACCGGGGTCCGGGGATGAGCAGTTCTTC. Protein sequence: CASSPPGSGDEQFF.

The V gene is TRBV7-8, the J gene TRBJ1-1; 8 nucleotides match TRBD1. The germline V gene encodes CDR1 SGHVS and CDR2 FQNEAQ. This CDR3 has 18 amino acids. Germline trimming cut 5 bases from V and 1 base from J; bases unmatched to any gene: 15. The chain's CDR3 is CASSHMGRAGGTNTEAFF. DNA for the CDR3: TGTGCCAGCAGCCACATGGGGCGGGCAGGGGGCACGAACACTGAAGCTTTCTTT.

This chain uses TRBV7-2 with TRBJ2-1, with 11 bases matching TRBD2. Trimming removed 5 bases from V and 4 bases from J; junction bases left unmatched: 10. This CDR3 is 17 amino acids long. Germline-derived CDR1 and CDR2 are SGHTA and FQGNSA. CDR3 sequence reads: CASSARSTSGGYNEQFF. Here the CDR3 DNA reads TGTGCCAGCAGCGCCCGTTCCACTAGCGGGGGTTACAATGAGCAGTTCTTC.

The chain uses TRBV6-1 and TRBJ2-1; tentative D call: TRBD1 (7 bases). The germline CDR1 and CDR2 sequences are MNHNS and SASEGT. With 3 bases removed from V and 5 bases from J, the gap between germline ends came to 8 bases. The CDR3 covers 13 residues. CDR3 sequence reads: CASSDRGDNEQFF. DNA for the CDR3: TGTGCCAGCAGTGACAGGGGGGACAATGAGCAGTTCTTC.

This sequence joins TRBV11-3 and TRBJ2-7; D call uncertain. CDR3 size: 14 residues. The germline V gene has CDR1 SGHNT and CDR2 YENEEA. Deletions cut 1 base from V and 2 bases from J, with 9 bases between. The CDR3 region has the DNA TGTGCCAGCAGCTTAGGAAGTTCAGCCTACGAGCAGTACTTC. Translation gives CASSLGSSAYEQYF. Full variable domain (outside the CDR3, taken from reference TRBV11-3 and TRBJ2-7): EAGVVQSPRYKIIEKKQPVAFWCNPISGHNTLYWYLQNLGQGPELLIRYENEEAVDDSQLPKDRFSAERLKGVDSTLKIQPAELGDSAVYLCASSLGSSAYEQYFGPGTRLTVT.

V gene TRBV4-3 combines with J gene TRBJ1-1; a possible D gene is TRBD1 (5 bases). CDR1 and CDR2 (germline): LGHNA, YSLEER. Trimming cost V 0 bases and J 5 bases, with 16 bases left between them. This CDR3 comprises 16 residues. As DNA, the CDR3 is TGCGCCAGCAGCCAAGAATGGACACAAGGGCTTACTGAAGCTTTCTTT. This translates into CASSQEWTQGLTEAFF.

Comments on this clone: The junction departs from germline at one end; a sequencing error may be responsible. This chain links TRBV7-9 with TRBJ2-7; no clear D gene. Germline values: CDR1 SEHNR, CDR2 FQNEAQ (reference sequence). This CDR3 has 12 residues. CDR3 nucleotide sequence: TGTTCCAGCAGCTTGGCCCTCTACGAGCAGTACTTC. Encoded protein: CSSSLALYEQYF.

This clone was observed once. This chain links TRBV29-1 with TRBJ2-1; TRBD1 agrees at 7 bases. The CDR3 has 16 residues. Germline V gene data show CDR1 as SQVTM and CDR2 as ANQGSEA. V lost 3 bases to trimming and J lost 6 bases; unmatched junction nucleotides: 14. The CDR3 region is CSVDGTEGAGTNEQFF. CDR3 bases: TGCAGCGTTGATGGGACAGAGGGGGCAGGCACCAATGAGCAGTTCTTC.